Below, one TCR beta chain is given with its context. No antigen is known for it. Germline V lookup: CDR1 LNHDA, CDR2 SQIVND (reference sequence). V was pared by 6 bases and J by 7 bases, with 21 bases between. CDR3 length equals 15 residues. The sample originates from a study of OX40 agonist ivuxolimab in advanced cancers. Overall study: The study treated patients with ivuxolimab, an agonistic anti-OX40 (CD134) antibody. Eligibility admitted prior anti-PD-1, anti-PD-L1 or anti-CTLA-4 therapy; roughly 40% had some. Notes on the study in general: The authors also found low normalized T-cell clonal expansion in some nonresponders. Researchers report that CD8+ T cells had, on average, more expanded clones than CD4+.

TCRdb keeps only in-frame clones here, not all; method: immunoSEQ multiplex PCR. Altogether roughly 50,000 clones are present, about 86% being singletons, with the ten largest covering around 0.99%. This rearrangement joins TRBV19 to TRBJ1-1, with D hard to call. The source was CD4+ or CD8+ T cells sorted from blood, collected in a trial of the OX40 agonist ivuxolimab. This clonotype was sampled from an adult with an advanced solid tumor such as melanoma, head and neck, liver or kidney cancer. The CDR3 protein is CASRPPGSPSSEAFF. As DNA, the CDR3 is TGTGCCAGTAGGCCCCCCGGGAGCCCCTCCAGTGAAGCTTTCTTT.